These 30 T cell receptor beta chains came from one sample sequenced in a study of T cells in Graves' hyperthyroidism and ophthalmopathy. Authors of the study amplified TCR beta CDR3 regions from RNA transcripts. TCR CDR3 regions were first amplified by RT-PCR with HTBI primers. A single record per CDR3 protein comes from TCRdb applying MiXCR to the multiplex PCR reads. This repertoire shows fewer than 350,000 distinct CDR3 sequences, around 18% found once; its top ten account for less than 20%. Specimen: blood. The receptors originated from a woman aged 40-49 years with Graves' ophthalmopathy.

This clonotype appeared many times. The chain is built from TRBV5-4 and TRBJ2-7, with 7 bases fitting TRBD1. The CDR3 loop spans 12 amino acids. With V trimmed by 4 bases and J by 6 bases, 4 bases remained unmatched. Germline V gene sequence: CDR1 SGHNT, CDR2 YYREEE (reference sequence). CDR3 coding DNA: TGTGCCAGCAGCCCGACAGGGCTCGAGCAGTACTTC. This sequence encodes CASSPTGLEQYF.

For this clonotype: Compared with germline, one end of the junction differs, possibly owing to a read error. The chain is built from TRBV27 and TRBJ2-5, with TRBD2 matching 11 bases. The CDR3 is 16 amino acids. In germline, CDR1 is MNHEY, CDR2 SMNVEV (reference sequence). The CDR3 sequence: CAGSRRLAGRGETQYF. The CDR3 DNA follows: TGTGCCGGCAGCCGCCGACTAGCGGGAAGGGGAGAGACCCAGTACTTC.

At least ten counts were recorded for this clonotype. The J gene is TRBJ2-5, the V gene TRBV20-1, with 12 bases matching TRBD2. The CDR3 is 16 residues long. Trimming removed 3 bases from V and 5 bases from J; junction bases left unmatched: 10. CDR1 and CDR2 from the germline V gene are DFQATT and SNEGSKA (reference sequence). The CDR3 protein is CSARTSGSALGETQYF. Here the CDR3 DNA reads TGCAGTGCTAGGACTAGCGGGAGTGCCCTCGGTGAGACCCAGTACTTC.

This clonotype occurred many times. The J gene is TRBJ1-1, the V gene TRBV6-1; D remains ambiguous. V was cut by 4 bases and J by 4 bases, with 13 bases left in between. This CDR3 spans 14 amino acids. CDR1 is MNHNS and CDR2 is SASEGT in the germline V gene. CDR3 sequence reads: CASSGSTEATEAFF. CDR3 DNA sequence: TGTGCCAGCAGTGGATCTACAGAGGCCACTGAAGCTTTCTTT.

This clonotype was found many times. As DNA, the CDR3 is TGTGCCAGCAGTTACTCTGGGCAATCACCCCTCCACTTT. Translation gives CASSYSGQSPLHF. The chain employs TRBV6-5 and TRBJ1-6; D not certain. From germline, CDR1 is MNHEY and CDR2 SVGAGI. Trimming took 0 bases from V and 10 from J, leaving 7 bases between them. The CDR3 spans 13 residues.

This clonotype was detected ten times or more. J is TRBJ1-1 and V is TRBV6-5, with 7 bases aligning to TRBD1. The V and J ends lost 6 bases and 0 bases, in that order; junction bases with no gene match: 10. The CDR3 totals 16 residues. Germline CDR1 and CDR2: MNHEY and SVGAGI. The CDR3 DNA is TGTGCCAGCAGACTCGCCGGGACAGCGTTGAACACTGAAGCTTTCTTT. It codes for CASRLAGTALNTEAFF.

This clonotype was seen at least ten times. The CDR3 loop is CASSLGDREPGPQHF. In nucleotides, the CDR3 is TGTGCCAGCAGTTTAGGTGACAGGGAGCCAGGGCCCCAGCATTTT. The chain carries TRBV12-3 or TRBV12-4 and TRBJ1-5; 7 bases line up with TRBD1. The CDR3 consists of 15 residues. Trimming removed 1 base from V and 9 bases from J; junction bases left unmatched: 9.

This clonotype was found many times. This may arise from a read error, as a much more abundant clone is one base away. J is TRBJ2-7 and V is TRBV27, with TRBD2 identical over 11 bases. The J segment lost 5 bases and the V segment lost 11 bases, leaving 8 bases of the junction unmatched. Germline V gene data show CDR1 as MNHEY and CDR2 as SMNVEV (reference sequence). This CDR3 is built from 13 residues. The DNA of the CDR3 is TGTGCCGGCAAAGATAGCGGGAGGGACGAGCAGTACTTC. Protein product: CAGKDSGRDEQYF.

The sample holds many counts of this clonotype. The rearrangement joins TRBV5-1 to TRBJ2-3; D not certain. Germline CDR1 reads SGHRS; CDR2 reads YFSETQ. The CDR3 covers 14 residues. V lost 0 bases to trimming and J lost 2 bases, with 7 bases between them. The CDR3 is CASSLVRATDTQYF. The DNA for the CDR3 is TGCGCCAGCAGCTTGGTCCGAGCCACAGATACGCAGTATTTT.

The chain carries TRBV20-1 and TRBJ2-7, with 8 bases matching TRBD2. The CDR3 runs to 15 residues. The J segment lost 2 bases and the V segment lost 0 bases, leaving 6 bases of the junction unmatched. Germline V gives CDR1 DFQATT, CDR2 SNEGSKA (reference sequence). CDR3 sequence: CSARDNGRGAYEQYF. Written as DNA, the CDR3 is TGCAGTGCTAGAGATAACGGGAGGGGGGCCTACGAGCAGTACTTC.

This clonotype was picked up many times. The genes are TRBV27 and TRBJ2-5; TRBD1 is a possible D gene (5 bases). CDR3 length: 12 amino acids. V was shortened by 5 bases and J by 4 bases, with 8 bases between the two germline ends. Germline values: CDR1 MNHEY, CDR2 SMNVEV (reference sequence). DNA of the CDR3: TGTGCCAGCAGTCCTCAGGGAGAGACCCAGTACTTC. Encoded protein: CASSPQGETQYF.

The gene calls are TRBV2 and TRBJ2-4, with D tentatively TRBD1 (5 bases). The CDR3 is 15 residues long. CDR1 and CDR2 from the germline V gene are SNHLY and FYNNEI. The V and J ends lost 2 bases and 7 bases respectively, with 15 bases between them. This CDR3 is CASSESGALMNIQYF. The CDR3 DNA reads TGTGCCAGCAGTGAATCTGGGGCCCTCATGAACATTCAGTACTTC.

In its sample, this clonotype was seen many times. The chain recombines TRBV4-2 with TRBJ2-2; D ambiguous. The germline gives CDR1 LGHNA, CDR2 YNFKEQ. V was pared by 1 base and J by 3 bases, with 9 bases between. The CDR3 sequence is 15 residues long. In DNA, the CDR3 is TGTGCCAGCAGCCAAGTGTCACAGCACACCGGGGAGCTGTTTTTT. It codes for CASSQVSQHTGELFF.

The chain joins TRBV11-2 to TRBJ1-5, with D possibly matching TRBD1 (5 bases). The CDR3 is 16 residues long. Germline CDR1 reads SGHAT; CDR2 reads FQNNGV. The V and J ends lost 1 base and 1 base respectively, with 11 bases between them. The CDR3 DNA is TGTGCCAGCAGCTTAGGGAGGGGATGGAGCAATCAGCCCCAGCATTTT. Translated, it gives CASSLGRGWSNQPQHF.

This chain links TRBV28 with TRBJ2-5; D is uncertain. Per the germline V gene, CDR1 is MDHEN and CDR2 is SYDVKM. V was pared by 2 bases and J by 6 bases, with 13 bases between. CDR3 length: 14 amino acids. CDR3 bases: TGTGCCAGCAGTTTAGGGCCAAGAGTTAAGACCCAGTACTTC. Translating gives CASSLGPRVKTQYF.

The table lists this clonotype with many counts. The chain links TRBV28 to TRBJ2-7; D is possibly TRBD1 (5 bases). Germline values: CDR1 MDHEN, CDR2 SYDVKM. CDR3 length equals 14 residues. The V end was cut by 1 base, the J end by 5 bases, with 12 bases between. This chain's CDR3 is CASSLSGLVDEQYF. DNA of the CDR3: TGTGCCAGCAGTTTATCAGGGCTCGTCGACGAGCAGTACTTC.

Points on this clonotype: An end of the junction does not agree with germline; a read error may underlie this. As DNA, the CDR3 is TGTGCCATCAGTGAGGGCAGCACCTACGAGCAGTACTTC. It specifies CAISEGSTYEQYF. The chain combines TRBV6-2 or TRBV6-3 with TRBJ2-7; D may be TRBD2 (5 bases). The CDR3 is 13 residues long. Germline assignment: CDR1 MNHEY and CDR2 SVGEGT.

The chain couples TRBV14 to TRBJ1-1, with D perhaps matching TRBD1 (5 bases). Trimming stripped 5 bases from V and 4 bases from J, with 14 bases between. The germline CDR1 and CDR2 sequences are SGHDN and FVKESK. There are 14 residues in the CDR3. CDR3 DNA: TGTGCCAGCAGCTGGGGGGGGAAGGGCACTGAAGCTTTCTTT. Translation: CASSWGGKGTEAFF.

This clonotype was recorded at least ten times. The CDR3 here is CASSYLGLGGETQYF. DNA of the CDR3: TGTGCCAGCAGTTACCTCGGCCTCGGGGGAGAGACCCAGTACTTC. This chain connects TRBV6-2 or TRBV6-3 to TRBJ2-5, with D maybe TRBD2 (6 bases). V was clipped by 2 bases and J by 4 bases, with 14 bases between them. Per the germline V gene, CDR1 is MNHEY and CDR2 is SVGEGT. This CDR3 has 15 amino acids.

The DNA of the CDR3 is TGTGCCAGCAGCTACGGGACAGGGCGATACAATGAGCAGTTCTTC. Translation gives CASSYGTGRYNEQFF. This chain uses TRBV6-2 or TRBV6-3 with TRBJ2-1, with TRBD1 matching over 9 bases. Per germline, CDR1 MNHEY and CDR2 SVGEGT. CDR3 length: 15 amino acids. Trimming cost V 6 bases and J 4 bases; bases outside gene matches: 7.

This clonotype was recorded at least ten times. The chain uses TRBV28 and TRBJ2-7; D remains unclear. CDR3 length: 14 residues. V lost 3 bases and J 3 bases, leaving 12 bases between the germline ends. Germline-derived CDR1 and CDR2 are MDHEN and SYDVKM. CDR3 amino acids: CASSLNIRLYEQYF. CDR3 bases: TGTGCCAGCAGTTTGAACATACGCCTCTACGAGCAGTACTTC. The full variable domain, with the rest looked up from reference TRBV28 and TRBJ2-7, is DVKVTQSSRYLVKRTGEKVFLECVQDMDHENMFWYRQDPGLGLRLIYFSYDVKMKEKGDIPEGYSVSREKKERFSLILESASTNQTSMYLCASSLNIRLYEQYFGPGTRLTVT.

The rearrangement joins TRBV29-1 to TRBJ1-1, with 9 bases lining up with TRBD1. The CDR3 totals 16 residues. CDR1 is SQVTM and CDR2 is ANQGSEA in the germline V gene. The V segment lost 4 bases and the J segment 4 bases; nucleotides outside the gene matches: 13. This CDR3 is CSVVGQGGWSSTEAFF. The CDR3 coding sequence is TGCAGCGTTGTGGGACAGGGCGGTTGGTCGTCCACTGAAGCTTTCTTT.

This clonotype occurred many times. The V call is TRBV28, the J call TRBJ1-3; D remains unclear. The germline gives CDR1 MDHEN, CDR2 SYDVKM. The CDR3 has 13 residues. The V end was cut by 3 bases, the J end by 3 bases, with 6 bases between. The CDR3: CASSLLFGNTIYF. The CDR3 DNA reads TGTGCCAGCAGTTTGCTATTTGGAAACACCATATATTTT.

The sample holds many counts of this clonotype. The chain carries TRBV28 and TRBJ2-7, with a possible D match to TRBD2 (5 bases). Trimming took 7 bases from V and 3 from J, leaving 13 bases between them. The CDR3 is 13 amino acids. Germline V gene sequence: CDR1 MDHEN, CDR2 SYDVKM. CDR3 protein: CASTQVGDYEQYF. CDR3 coding DNA: TGTGCCAGCACCCAAGTCGGGGACTACGAGCAGTACTTC.

This clonotype was counted a few times. Being one base from a much bigger clone, this may be a read error. The V gene is TRBV30, the J gene TRBJ1-1; D is undetermined. CDR3 length equals 13 residues. CDR1 is GTSNPN, CDR2 SVGIG, per germline (reference sequence). The germline V and J ends were trimmed by 4 bases and 3 bases, with 12 bases remaining between them. The CDR3 DNA sequence: TGTGCCTGGACACTCACCCCCGACACTGAAGCTTTCTTT. This gives the protein CAWTLTPDTEAFF.

This clonotype showed up many times. The chain recombines TRBV6-2 or TRBV6-3 with TRBJ2-7, with 10 bases aligning to TRBD2. Germline trimming cut 5 bases from V and 3 bases from J; bases unmatched to any gene: 10. Germline V gene lookup returns CDR1 MNHEY and CDR2 SVGEGT. The CDR3 totals 16 residues. CDR3 in amino acids: CASSHDPGLAIYEQYF. The CDR3 region has the DNA TGTGCCAGCAGTCACGATCCGGGACTAGCGATCTACGAGCAGTACTTC.

This clonotype was observed a handful of times. This chain connects TRBV6-1 to TRBJ1-2, with no clear D. CDR1 is MNHNS and CDR2 is SASEGT in the germline V gene. Between the trimmed V and J ends, which lost 8 bases and 8 bases, there was a span of 15 bases. The length of the CDR3 is 12 residues. The CDR3 coding sequence is TGTGCCAGCCTAAGTGGATCCGAAGGCTACACCTTC. Protein product: CASLSGSEGYTF.

This clonotype was seen many times. V gene TRBV4-1 combines with J gene TRBJ2-5, with D maybe TRBD2 (5 bases). Germline V gene data show CDR1 as MGHRA and CDR2 as YSYEKL. Trimming left V 0 bases short and J 2 bases short, with 10 bases between. The CDR3 contains 15 residues. CDR3 region: CASSQEGRTQETQYF. In DNA, the CDR3 is TGCGCCAGCAGCCAAGAAGGGCGGACTCAAGAGACCCAGTACTTC.

This clonotype was seen at least ten times. This chain links TRBV6-5 with TRBJ1-1; TRBD1 might be the D (5 bases). Germline V lookup: CDR1 MNHEY, CDR2 SVGAGI. V lost 5 bases and J 2 bases, leaving 12 bases between the germline ends. The CDR3 contains 14 residues. In DNA form, the CDR3 reads TGTGCCAGCAGTCCCAGGGAGGAAAACACTGAAGCTTTCTTT. Its protein product is CASSPREENTEAFF.

The chain employs TRBV6-1 and TRBJ2-7; D is unresolved. This CDR3 region has 16 residues. The V end lost 6 bases, the J end lost 6 bases, and 24 bases lay between the germline ends. CDR1 MNHNS and CDR2 SASEGT come from the germline V gene. The CDR3 nucleotides read TGTGCCAGCAGCCCCTCGCGCTGGCGGAGCCCCCTCGAGCAGTACTTC. Amino acids: CASSPSRWRSPLEQYF.